This note documents a single T cell receptor (beta chain) sequence. Its antigen is not identified. The CDR3 loop spans 15 amino acids. Trimming took 8 bases from V and 2 from J, leaving 15 bases between them. The germline gives CDR1 MGHRA, CDR2 YSYEKL. Clones were read by immunoSEQ multiplex PCR, and TCRdb kept only the in-frame ones, dropping some. The table has 25,000 to 35,000 clones, 86% seen once. This record belongs to a study of OX40 agonist ivuxolimab in advanced cancers. Overall study context: Every 2 weeks, patients got intravenous ivuxolimab at one of six dose levels (0.01-10 mg/kg). Participants, 82.7% male, averaged roughly 60 years of age, ranging from about 23 to 90. General study findings and limits: Partial responders treated at 0.1-3.0 mg/kg exhibited clonal expansion among the lowest measured. Antigen specificity remained undetermined for the expanded peripheral T cells.

This receptor was obtained from an adult with an advanced solid tumor such as melanoma, head and neck, liver or kidney cancer. The sample here was CD4+ or CD8+ T cells sorted from blood, taken in a trial of the OX40 agonist ivuxolimab. The chain has TRBV4-1 and TRBJ1-4; tentatively, D is TRBD1 (5 bases). As DNA, the CDR3 is TGCGCCAGCCGGTATCAGGAGGGGACTAATGAAAAACTGTTTTTT. Amino acid sequence: CASRYQEGTNEKLFF.